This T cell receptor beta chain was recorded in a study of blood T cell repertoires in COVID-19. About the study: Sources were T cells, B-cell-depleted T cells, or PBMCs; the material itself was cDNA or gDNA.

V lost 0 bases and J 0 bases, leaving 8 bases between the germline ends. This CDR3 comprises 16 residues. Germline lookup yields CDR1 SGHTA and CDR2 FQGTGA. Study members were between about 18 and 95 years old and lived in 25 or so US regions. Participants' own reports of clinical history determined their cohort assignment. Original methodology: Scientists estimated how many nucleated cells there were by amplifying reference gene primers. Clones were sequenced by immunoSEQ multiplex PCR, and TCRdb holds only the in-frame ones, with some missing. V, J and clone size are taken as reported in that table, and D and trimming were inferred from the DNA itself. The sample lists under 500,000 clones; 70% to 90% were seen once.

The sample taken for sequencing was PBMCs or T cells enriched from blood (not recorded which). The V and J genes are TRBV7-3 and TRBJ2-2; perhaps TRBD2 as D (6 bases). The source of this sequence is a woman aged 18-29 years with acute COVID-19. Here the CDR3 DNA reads TGTGCCAGCAGCTTAACGTGGGGGGCGAACACCGGGGAGCTGTTTTTT. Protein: CASSLTWGANTGELFF. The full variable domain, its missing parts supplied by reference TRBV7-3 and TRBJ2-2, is GAGVSQTPSNKVTEKGKYVELRCDPISGHTALYWYRQSLGQGPEFLIYFQGTGAADDSGLPNDRFFAVRPEGSVSTLKIQRTERGDSAVYLCASSLTWGANTGELFFGEGSRLTVL.